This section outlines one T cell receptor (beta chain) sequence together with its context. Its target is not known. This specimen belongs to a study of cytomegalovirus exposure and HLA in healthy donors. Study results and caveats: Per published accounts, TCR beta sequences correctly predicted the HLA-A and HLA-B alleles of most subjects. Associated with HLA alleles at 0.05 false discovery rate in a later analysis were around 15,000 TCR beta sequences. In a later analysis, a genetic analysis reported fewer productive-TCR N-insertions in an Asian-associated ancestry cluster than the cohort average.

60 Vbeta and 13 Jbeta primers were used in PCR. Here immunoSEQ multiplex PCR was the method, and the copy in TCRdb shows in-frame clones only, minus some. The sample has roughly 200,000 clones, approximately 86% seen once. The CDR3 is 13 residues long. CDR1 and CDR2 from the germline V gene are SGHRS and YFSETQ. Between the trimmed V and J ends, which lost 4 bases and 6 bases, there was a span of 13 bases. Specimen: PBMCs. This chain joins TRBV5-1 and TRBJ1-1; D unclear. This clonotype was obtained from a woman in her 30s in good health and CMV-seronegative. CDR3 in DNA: TGCGCCAGCAGCCTCTTAGGGAGCGCTGAAGCTTTCTTT. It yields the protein CASSLLGSAEAFF.